What follows is one T cell receptor beta chain and its context. Antigen unknown. This specimen belongs to a study of T-cell memory formation after mild COVID-19. Across the study: TCR clusters were mostly donor specific. Study-level points and caveats: Prior to infection, memory already included some responding clones, suggesting cross-reactive memory joined. CD4/CD8 balance held among clones contracting day 15 to 85, and later expanders leaned CD4+. Clones from the second wave (peaking day 37) had unconfirmed SARS-CoV-2 specificity.

The length of the CDR3 is 15 residues. Germline values: CDR1 SGHRS, CDR2 YFSETQ. V dropped 7 bases and J dropped 4; count of bases not matched to a gene: 13. MiXCR, applied by TCRdb to the 5' RACE reads, yields one record per CDR3 protein. The sample lists over 120,000 distinct CDR3 sequences, 15% to 20% seen once, with about 2.1% in the top ten. The clonotype comes from an adult woman who had mild COVID-19 (a few samples of this study predate the infection). Cell type and time point are not known. The J gene is TRBJ2-5, the V gene TRBV5-1; the match to TRBD1 covers 7 bases. Sample: PBMCs or a T cell subset sorted from them (not recorded which). CDR3 loop: CASLYRGEERETQYF. DNA of the CDR3: TGCGCCAGCCTGTACAGGGGAGAGGAGCGAGAGACCCAGTACTTC.